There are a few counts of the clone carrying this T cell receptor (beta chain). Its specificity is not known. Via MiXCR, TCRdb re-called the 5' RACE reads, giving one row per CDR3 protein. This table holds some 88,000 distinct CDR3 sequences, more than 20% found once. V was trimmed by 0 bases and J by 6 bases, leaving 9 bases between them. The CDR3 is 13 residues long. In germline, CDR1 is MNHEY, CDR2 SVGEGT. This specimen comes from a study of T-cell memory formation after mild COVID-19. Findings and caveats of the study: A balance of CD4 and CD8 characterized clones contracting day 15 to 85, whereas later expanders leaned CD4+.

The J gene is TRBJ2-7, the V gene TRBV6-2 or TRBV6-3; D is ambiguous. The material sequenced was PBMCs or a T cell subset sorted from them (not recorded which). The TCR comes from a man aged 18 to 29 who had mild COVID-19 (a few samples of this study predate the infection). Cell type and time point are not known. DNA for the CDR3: TGTGCCAGCAGTTACTCGACTTCGACCGAGCAGTACTTC. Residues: CASSYSTSTEQYF.